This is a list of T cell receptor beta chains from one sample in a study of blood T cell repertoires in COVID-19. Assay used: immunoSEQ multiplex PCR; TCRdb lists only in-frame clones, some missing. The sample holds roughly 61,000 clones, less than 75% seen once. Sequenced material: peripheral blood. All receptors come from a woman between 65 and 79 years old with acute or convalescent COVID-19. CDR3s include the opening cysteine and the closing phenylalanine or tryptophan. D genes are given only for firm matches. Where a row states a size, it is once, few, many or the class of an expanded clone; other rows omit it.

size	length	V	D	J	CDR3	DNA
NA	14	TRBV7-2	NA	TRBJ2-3	CASSLAHGGATQYF	TGTGCCAGCAGCTTAGCCCACGGCGGGGCCACGCAGTATTTT
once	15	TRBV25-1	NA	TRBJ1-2	CASSEQGIPYYGYTF	TGTGCCAGCAGCGAACAGGGAATCCCTTACTATGGCTACACCTTC
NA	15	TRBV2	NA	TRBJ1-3	CASSSPGYSGNTIYF	TGTGCCAGCAGTTCTCCAGGATACTCTGGAAACACCATATATTTT
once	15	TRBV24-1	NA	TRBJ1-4	CATSDPTGPNEKLFF	TGTGCCACCAGTGACCCGACAGGTCCTAATGAAAAACTGTTTTTT
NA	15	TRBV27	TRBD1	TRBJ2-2	CASSPDRGSTGELFF	TGTGCCAGCAGTCCGGACAGGGGGTCCACCGGGGAGCTGTTTTTT
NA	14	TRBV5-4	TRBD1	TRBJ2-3	CASSRDRGADTQYF	TGTGCCAGCAGCCGTGACAGGGGGGCAGATACGCAGTATTTT
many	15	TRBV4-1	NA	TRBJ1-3	CASSHIAVSGNTIYF	TGCGCCAGCAGCCATATAGCAGTCTCTGGAAACACCATATATTTT
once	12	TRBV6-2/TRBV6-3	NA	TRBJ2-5	CASSRPRGTQYF	TGTGCCAGCAGTCGCCCCCGGGGGACCCAGTACTTC
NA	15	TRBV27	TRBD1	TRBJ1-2	CASSPAGQSRLGYTF	TGTGCCAGCAGTCCTGCGGGACAGAGTCGTCTTGGCTACACCTTC
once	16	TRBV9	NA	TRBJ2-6	CASSVVTDSGANVLTF	TGTGCCAGCAGCGTAGTAACAGACTCTGGGGCCAACGTCCTGACTTTC
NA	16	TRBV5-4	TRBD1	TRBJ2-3	CASSLSTGGYTDTQYF	TGTGCCAGCAGCTTAAGTACAGGGGGTTATACAGATACGCAGTATTTT
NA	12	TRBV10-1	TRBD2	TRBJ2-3	CATSGVSSTQYF	TGCGCCACAAGCGGGGTGTCCAGTACGCAGTATTTT
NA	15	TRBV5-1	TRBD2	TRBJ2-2	CASTQRGANTGELFF	TGCGCCAGCACTCAGCGGGGGGCGAACACCGGGGAGCTGTTTTTT
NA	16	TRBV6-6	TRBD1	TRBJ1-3	CASSYPGTGRGNTIYF	TGTGCCAGCAGTTACCCGGGGACAGGGCGTGGAAACACCATATATTTT
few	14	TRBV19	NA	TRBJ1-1	CASSIQGGNTEAFF	TGTGCCAGTAGTATTCAAGGGGGGAACACTGAAGCTTTCTTT
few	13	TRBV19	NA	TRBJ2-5	CASSINRGETQYF	TGTGCCAGTAGTATCAATAGGGGGGAGACCCAGTACTTC
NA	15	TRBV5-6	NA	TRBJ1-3	CASGHRQWSGNTIYF	TGTGCCAGCGGCCACCGACAGTGGTCTGGAAACACCATATATTTT
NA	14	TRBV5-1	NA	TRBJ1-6	CASSLSGIDSPLHF	TGCGCCAGCAGCTTGTCAGGGATAGATTCACCCCTCCACTTT
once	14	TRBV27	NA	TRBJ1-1	CASRDVGGNTEAFF	TGTGCCAGCAGGGACGTAGGAGGTAACACTGAAGCTTTCTTT
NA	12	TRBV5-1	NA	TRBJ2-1	CASSLDIYEQFF	TGCGCCAGCAGCTTGGACATCTATGAGCAGTTCTTC
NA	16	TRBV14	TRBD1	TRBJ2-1	CASSQSGQTYYNEQFF	TGTGCCAGCAGCCAATCGGGACAGACATACTACAATGAGCAGTTCTTC
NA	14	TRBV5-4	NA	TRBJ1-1	CASSAGLLNTEAFF	TGTGCCAGCAGCGCGGGACTCCTGAACACTGAAGCTTTCTTT